This TCR beta chain was retrieved from a study of prognosis after radiotherapy for stage I lung cancer (dated by TCRdb to the early 2020s). Regarding the research as a whole: Approximately 20 stage I NSCLC patients were enrolled in Nanjing, China, between early 2018 and January 2019. Image-guided IMRT or VMAT was used to deliver SBRT in 3 to 5 fractions at a biologically effective dose of at least 100 Gy. After SBRT, distant metastases developed in about 20% of the 19 patients at a median of approximately seven months, while the remaining 15 patients had no significant progression. On tumor histology, roughly 12 patients had adenocarcinoma and roughly 7 had squamous cell carcinoma. Four to six patients had oligometastatic NSCLC after their primary tumor was surgically resected, and roughly 15 patients had newly diagnosed primary stage I lung tumors. The study profiled peripheral blood TCR beta repertoires from stage I NSCLC patients before and after stereotactic body radiotherapy and related them to distant failure. Every patient was deemed medically inoperable, more than ten because of comorbidities and 7 because they refused surgery. The cohort comprised roughly 13 men and a handful of women with a median age of almost 75 years, ranging from about 53 to 85 years. Concurrent therapy was not administered to any patient alongside SBRT. A total of about 40 blood samples from some 20 patients were sequenced, with one sample obtained before and one obtained after SBRT for each patient. Overall study results and their limits: Whether the expanded TCR clones were tumor-specific was not determined. None of the reported P values were adjusted for multiple comparisons. Differences by metastasis status were reportedly seen in TRBV and TRBJ usage frequencies, involving two V genes at baseline and, after SBRT, several V genes and two J genes. The study was limited by its small cohort and short follow-up, and the findings require independent validation. Unique TCR clone counts fell after SBRT (median 10,088 before versus roughly 6,900 after; Wilcoxon paired P=0.011). Post-SBRT Shannon entropy and its change from baseline were lower in patients who developed distant metastases; baseline Shannon entropy was not associated with metastases.

From the cysteine through the phenylalanine, the CDR3 covers 16 amino acids. Only CDR3 DNA is held: 48 bases, read in frame from base 1. Relative to germline, V is 5 bases shorter and J is 0 bases shorter, with 14 bases between their ends. According to the germline V gene, CDR1 reads MRHNA and CDR2 reads SNTAGT. This clonotype has more than one count but fewer than ten. The target of this receptor is not known. A far larger clone is a single base away, which makes a read error likely. Two rounds of multiplex PCR on genomic DNA were used to amplify the TCR beta CDR3 region. In the first PCR round, primers specific to each TRBV and TRBJ gene were used, and the primer sequences were filed in Chinese patent CN105087789A. The second PCR round used universal primers. The Roche High Pure PCR Template Preparation Kit was used to extract genomic DNA from frozen PBMCs. Libraries were sequenced paired-end with 151 bp reads on an Illumina HiSeq 3000. For the original study's pipeline: Raw reads lacking the multiplex PCR primer sequences were removed with CutAdapt. Using PEAR, the high-quality paired reads were merged into contigs. TRB V, D and J gene segments were assigned to each contig with MiXCR by alignment to reference sequences. To remove sequencing errors, CDR3 sequences were clustered according to base quality and sequence similarity. Diversity was calculated as Shannon entropy divided by the natural log of the number of productive TCR sequences. Clonality was computed as one minus the ratio of Shannon entropy to the natural log of the number of unique clonotypes. The Youden index of ROC curves was used to select progression-free survival cut-offs for repertoire metrics, and analyses were performed in R 3.5.3. Clones were called with MiXCR by TCRdb after fastp trimmed the public reads at Q25, and only in-frame beta chains were retained. Records with the same CDR3 protein are collapsed into one entry carrying the most frequent genes and DNA. V and J calls and clone size were set by TCRdb, not the authors. The sample contains fewer than 40,000 distinct CDR3 sequences, approximately 39% of them found a single time. The leading ten clones occupy approximately 15% of the sample.

All patients had node-negative disease on CT and PET/CT, and none had a history of other malignancies or prior chemotherapy or radiotherapy. At each of two time points, approximately 5.9 milliliters of peripheral venous blood were collected into EDTA tubes. PBMCs were isolated by Ficoll-Paque Plus density-gradient centrifugation. Right after collection, samples were kept at -80 degrees C until analysis. The specimen comprised PBMCs, sampled before or after stereotactic body radiation therapy (not recorded which). The sequence links TRBV6-4 to TRBJ2-1; the D segment cannot be called with confidence. This TCR was sampled from a donor over 45 with non-small cell lung cancer. The base sequence is TGTGCCAGCAGTTGCGGCCCCACGAGCTCCTACAATGAGCAGTTCTTC. This is translated as CASSCGPTSSYNEQFF.